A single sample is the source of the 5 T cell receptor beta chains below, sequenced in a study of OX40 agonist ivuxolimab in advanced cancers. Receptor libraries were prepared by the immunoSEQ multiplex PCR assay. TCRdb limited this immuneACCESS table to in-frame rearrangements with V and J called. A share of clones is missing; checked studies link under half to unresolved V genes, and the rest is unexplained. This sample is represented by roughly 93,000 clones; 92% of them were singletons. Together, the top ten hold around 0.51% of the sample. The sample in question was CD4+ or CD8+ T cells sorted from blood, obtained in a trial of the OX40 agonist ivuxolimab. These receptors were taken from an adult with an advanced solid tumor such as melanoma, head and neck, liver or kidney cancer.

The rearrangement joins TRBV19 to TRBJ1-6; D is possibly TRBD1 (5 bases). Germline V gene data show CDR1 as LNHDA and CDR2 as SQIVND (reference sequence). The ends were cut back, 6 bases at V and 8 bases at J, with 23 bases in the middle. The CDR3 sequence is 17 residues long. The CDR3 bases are TGTGCCAGTAGCAACCGCCGGGCCACCCTAGGGGATTCACCCCTCCACTTT. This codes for CASSNRRATLGDSPLHF.

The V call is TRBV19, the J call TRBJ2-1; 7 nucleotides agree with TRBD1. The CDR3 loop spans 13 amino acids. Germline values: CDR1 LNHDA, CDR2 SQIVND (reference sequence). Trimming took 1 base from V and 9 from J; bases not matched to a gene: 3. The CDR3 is CASSIGDRAEQFF. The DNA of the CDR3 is TGTGCCAGTAGTATAGGTGACAGGGCTGAGCAGTTCTTC.

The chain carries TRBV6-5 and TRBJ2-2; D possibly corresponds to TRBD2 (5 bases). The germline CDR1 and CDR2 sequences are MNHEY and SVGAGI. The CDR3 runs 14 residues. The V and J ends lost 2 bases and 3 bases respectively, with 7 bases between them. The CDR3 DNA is TGTGCCAGCAGTTACGCGCGGGACACCGGGGAGCTGTTTTTT. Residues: CASSYARDTGELFF.

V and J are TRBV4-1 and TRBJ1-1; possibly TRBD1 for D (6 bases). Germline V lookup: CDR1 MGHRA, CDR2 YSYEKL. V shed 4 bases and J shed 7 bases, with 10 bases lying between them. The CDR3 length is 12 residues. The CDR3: CASSRDRYEAFF. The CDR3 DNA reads TGCGCCAGCAGCCGAGACAGGTATGAAGCTTTCTTT.

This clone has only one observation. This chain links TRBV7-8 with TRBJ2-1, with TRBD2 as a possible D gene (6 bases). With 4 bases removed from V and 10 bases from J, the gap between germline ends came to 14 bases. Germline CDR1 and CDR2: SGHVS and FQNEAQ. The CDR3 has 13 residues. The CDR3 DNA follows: TGTGCCAGCAGCTCTTCCGGGACTGACGAGCAGTTCTTC. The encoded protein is CASSSSGTDEQFF.